This T cell receptor (beta chain) was documented in a study of cytomegalovirus exposure and HLA in healthy donors. Some clones are missing from TCRdb's copy, which holds only in-frame ones; the method was immunoSEQ multiplex PCR. The sample contains tens of thousands of clones, about 94% of which appear only once. In its sample, this clone was seen once. Its matching antigen is unknown. Broader study findings: Both high specificity and high sensitivity reportedly marked the classifier's diagnosis of cytomegalovirus status. Later, an analysis found that TCR clusters from the first cohort tended to co-occur in the 120 validation repertoires. Most TCRs appeared rarely, but some public TCRs recurred in many donors. The authors enumerated 150 to 200 TCR beta chains as linked to cytomegalovirus.

This CDR3 spans 14 amino acids. With 6 bases clipped from V and 3 bases from J, the junction kept 11 bases outside the gene matches. From germline, CDR1 is SQVTM and CDR2 ANQGSEA. The chain joins TRBV29-1 to TRBJ2-7, with 7 bases that match TRBD1. The clonotype was recovered from a woman in her 30s in good health and CMV-seropositive. The specimen sequenced was PBMCs. The CDR3 DNA follows: TGCAGCGTGACAGGGCTGGACTCTAACTACGAGCAGTACTTC. It translates to CSVTGLDSNYEQYF.